These 15 T cell receptor beta chains share one sample of origin, sequenced in a study of cytotoxic CD8 clonotypes in ibrutinib-treated CLL. Clones were read by immunoSEQ multiplex PCR, and TCRdb kept only the in-frame ones, dropping some. The profile shows over 200,000 clones, around 75% of them singletons. The sequences come from PBMCs, collected after 12 months of ibrutinib treatment. The receptor source for this set is a human donor with chronic lymphocytic leukemia.

The rearrangement links TRBV4-2 to TRBJ2-7; TRBD2 matches 9 bases. From germline, CDR1 is LGHNA and CDR2 YNFKEQ. The V segment lost 6 bases and the J segment 6 bases; nucleotides outside the gene matches: 15. The CDR3 is 16 residues long. The chain's CDR3 is CASSFQPGLAAGEQYF. The CDR3 coding sequence is TGTGCCAGCAGTTTCCAGCCGGGACTAGCAGCAGGCGAGCAGTACTTC.

This clone showed up just once. The rearrangement joins TRBV4-3 to TRBJ1-1; D might be TRBD1 (6 bases). This CDR3 region has 15 residues. CDR1 LGHNA and CDR2 YSLEER come from the germline V gene. V gave up 4 bases and J gave up 1 base, with 13 bases separating them. The chain's CDR3 is CASSPRGAANTEAFF. The DNA for the CDR3 is TGCGCCAGCAGCCCACGGGGGGCGGCGAACACTGAAGCTTTCTTT.

The chain has TRBV28 and TRBJ1-2, with a weak D call TRBD1 (6 bases). Germline values: CDR1 MDHEN, CDR2 SYDVKM. The CDR3 length is 16 residues. The germline V and J ends were trimmed by 4 bases and 6 bases, with 21 bases remaining between them. The CDR3, as DNA: TGTGCCAGCAGTTCCGATACCCGGACAGCTCTTAATGGCTACACCTTC. This sequence encodes CASSSDTRTALNGYTF.

The J gene is TRBJ1-5, the V gene TRBV20-1; D ambiguous. Per the germline V gene, CDR1 is DFQATT and CDR2 is SNEGSKA (reference sequence). This CDR3 is built from 11 residues. The V end was cut by 0 bases, the J end by 3 bases, with 0 bases between. CDR3 nucleotide sequence: TGCAGTGCTAGAGACAATCAGCCCCAGCATTTT. This translates into CSARDNQPQHF.

This clone was counted a few times. Other DNA sequences within the sample encode an identical CDR3. The chain combines TRBV7-2 with TRBJ1-5; D not certain. The CDR3 runs to 16 residues. The germline V and J ends were trimmed by 1 base and 0 bases, with 10 bases remaining between them. Looked up from germline, CDR1 is SGHTA and CDR2 is FQGNSA. The CDR3 DNA is TGTGCCAGCAGCTTAGTGGGTGGAACTAGCAATCAGCCCCAGCATTTT. Protein: CASSLVGGTSNQPQHF.

The genes are TRBV19 and TRBJ2-6; D not certain. The CDR3 runs 15 residues. CDR1 and CDR2 (germline): LNHDA, SQIVND (reference sequence). V lost 7 bases and J 2 bases, leaving 12 bases between the germline ends. CDR3: CASNGWETGANVLTF. The DNA of the CDR3 is TGTGCCAGTAACGGGTGGGAAACTGGGGCCAACGTCCTGACTTTC.

In this sample, this clone turned up once. The rearrangement links TRBV28 to TRBJ2-7; 8 nucleotides line up with TRBD1. This CDR3 has 14 residues. Losses at the gene ends were 5 bases for V and 5 bases for J; bases not matched to a gene: 8. From germline, CDR1 is MDHEN and CDR2 SYDVKM. This chain's CDR3 is CASSPPDRADEQYF. In DNA form, the CDR3 reads TGTGCCAGCAGTCCCCCGGACAGGGCGGACGAGCAGTACTTC.

The V and J genes are TRBV25-1 and TRBJ2-5; no clear D gene. The CDR3 runs 12 residues. In germline, CDR1 is MGHDK, CDR2 SYGVNS. V lost 5 bases and J lost 5, with 9 bases in between. The CDR3 is CASSFNSETQYF. CDR3 in DNA: TGTGCCAGCAGTTTCAATTCGGAGACCCAGTACTTC.

The chain joins TRBV30 to TRBJ2-7; 8 nucleotides match TRBD1. Germline-derived CDR1 and CDR2 are GTSNPN and SVGIG (reference sequence). V gave up 5 bases and J gave up 0 bases; unmatched junction bases: 9. CDR3 length: 15 amino acids. CDR3 in amino acids: CAWHSRDRFSYEQYF. The DNA of the CDR3 is TGTGCCTGGCACAGTAGGGACAGGTTCTCCTACGAGCAGTACTTC.

The chain joins TRBV7-2 to TRBJ2-5, with D perhaps TRBD1 (7 bases). Germline V gives CDR1 SGHTA, CDR2 FQGNSA. The CDR3 runs 13 residues. Trimming stripped 11 bases from V and 5 bases from J, with 18 bases between. CDR3 protein: CALAGGPGETQYF. CDR3 sequence (DNA): TGTGCCCTAGCAGGGGGGCCGGGGGAGACCCAGTACTTC.

The chain has TRBV5-8 and TRBJ2-2, with D unclear. The CDR3 extends over 15 amino acids. Trimming pared 4 bases from V and 3 bases from J, leaving 13 bases between. Germline lookup yields CDR1 SGHTS and CDR2 YDEGEE. Written as DNA, the CDR3 is TGTGCCAGCAGCAAAACAAGGGCGTACACCGGGGAGCTGTTTTTT. Translated, it gives CASSKTRAYTGELFF.

The genes are TRBV7-8 and TRBJ2-7; D is perhaps TRBD2 (5 bases). There are 14 residues in the CDR3. The V end lost 7 bases, the J end lost 5 bases, and 18 bases lay between the germline ends. Germline assignment: CDR1 SGHVS and CDR2 FQNEAQ. The CDR3 reads CASTEGGSWDEQYF. The CDR3, as DNA: TGTGCCAGCACTGAAGGAGGCAGCTGGGACGAGCAGTACTTC. Full variable domain (rest looked up from reference TRBV7-8 and TRBJ2-7): GAGVSQSPRYKVAKRGQDVALRCDPISGHVSLFWYQQALGQGPEFLTYFQNEAQLDKSGLPSDRFFAERPEGSVSTLKIQRTQQEDSAVYLCASTEGGSWDEQYFGPGTRLTVT.

The chain couples TRBV11-2 to TRBJ2-1; maybe TRBD2 (6 bases). V gave up 2 bases and J gave up 4 bases, with 12 bases separating them. The CDR3 length is 15 residues. In germline, CDR1 is SGHAT, CDR2 FQNNGV. The DNA for the CDR3 is TGTGCCAGCAGCTTATTAGCGGCCGCATACAATGAGCAGTTCTTC. Translation gives CASSLLAAAYNEQFF.

The rearrangement joins TRBV6-5 to TRBJ2-7; the D gene could be TRBD1 or TRBD2 (5 bases each). The CDR3 runs to 11 residues. With 7 bases removed from V and 5 bases from J, the gap between germline ends came to 9 bases. CDR1 is MNHEY and CDR2 is SVGAGI in the germline V gene. The CDR3 DNA follows: TGTGCCAGCATTACGGGACACGAGCAGTACTTC. This translates into CASITGHEQYF.

This chain uses TRBV4-1 with TRBJ2-1, with D perhaps matching TRBD2 (6 bases). The germline V gene encodes CDR1 MGHRA and CDR2 YSYEKL. This CDR3 spans 17 amino acids. V lost 4 bases, J lost 0 bases, and 16 bases lay in between. The CDR3 protein is CASSRTKGTVSYNEQFF. CDR3 nucleotides: TGCGCCAGCAGCCGAACGAAGGGGACTGTCTCCTACAATGAGCAGTTCTTC.